This TCR beta chain originates from a study of monozygotic twins with inflammatory bowel disease. Overall study findings and caveats: Healthy co-twins had higher TCRbeta inverse Simpson diversity than their IBD twins.

CDR1 and CDR2 (germline): ENHRY, SYGVKD. This CDR3 comprises 12 residues. Collection yielded about 2.5 ml of blood per donor. RNA in its total form was extracted from whole blood, and T cells were not sorted. In the case of this clonotype: Its cognate antigen is unknown.

From the 5' RACE reads, TCRdb lists one entry per CDR3 protein and no DNA. The sample holds 350,000 to 550,000 distinct CDR3 sequences. Sequenced: blood. The TCR originated in a human donor with ulcerative colitis or Crohn's disease, or a healthy co-twin of an affected twin (not recorded which). The chain uses TRBV10-3 and TRBJ1-5. The CDR3 reads CAISESDQPQHF.